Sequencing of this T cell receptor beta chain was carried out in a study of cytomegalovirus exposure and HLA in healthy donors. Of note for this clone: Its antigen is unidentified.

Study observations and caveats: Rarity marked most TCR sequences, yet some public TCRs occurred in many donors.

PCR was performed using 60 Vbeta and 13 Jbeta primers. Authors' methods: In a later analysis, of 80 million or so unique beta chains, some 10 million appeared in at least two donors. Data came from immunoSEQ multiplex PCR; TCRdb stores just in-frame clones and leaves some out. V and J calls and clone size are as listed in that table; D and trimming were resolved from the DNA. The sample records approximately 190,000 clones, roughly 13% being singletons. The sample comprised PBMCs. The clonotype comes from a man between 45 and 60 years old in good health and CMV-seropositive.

The DNA of the CDR3 is TGTGCCAGCAGTGAAGTGAGGCGGGGAATCCAAGAGACCCAGTACTTC. The encoded protein is CASSEVRRGIQETQYF. The V and J genes are TRBV2 and TRBJ2-5; perhaps TRBD2 as D (6 bases). Per the germline V gene, CDR1 is SNHLY and CDR2 is FYNNEI. The V end was cut by 1 base, the J end by 1 base, with 13 bases between. CDR3 length: 16 amino acids.